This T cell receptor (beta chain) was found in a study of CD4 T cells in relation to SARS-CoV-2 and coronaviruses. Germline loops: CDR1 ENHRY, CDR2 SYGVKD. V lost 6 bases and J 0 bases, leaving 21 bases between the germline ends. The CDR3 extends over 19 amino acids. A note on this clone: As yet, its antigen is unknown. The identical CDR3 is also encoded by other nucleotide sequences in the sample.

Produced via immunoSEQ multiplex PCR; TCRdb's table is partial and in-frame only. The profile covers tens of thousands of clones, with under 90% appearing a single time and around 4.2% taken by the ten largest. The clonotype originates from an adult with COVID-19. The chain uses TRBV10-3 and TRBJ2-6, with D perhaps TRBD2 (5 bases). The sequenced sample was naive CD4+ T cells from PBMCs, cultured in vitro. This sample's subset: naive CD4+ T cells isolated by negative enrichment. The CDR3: CAISEIRGLGNSGANVLTF. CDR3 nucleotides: TGTGCCATCAGCGAGATTCGAGGGCTGGGGAACTCTGGGGCCAACGTCCTGACTTTC.